The 20 T cell receptor beta chains listed next were all sequenced from one sample in a study of shared clonotypes between healthy human individuals. Data came from immunoSEQ multiplex PCR; TCRdb stores just in-frame clones and leaves some out. Of 2 million or so clones in the sample, 85% to 95% were seen once. Sequencing input: naive CD4+ T cells sorted from blood. The sample's subset: CD45RA+ positively selected. All receptors come from a man younger than 30 in good health.

This clone was seen just once. The chain carries TRBV2 and TRBJ2-5; TRBD1 or TRBD2 may be the D gene (5 bases each). Germline CDR1 and CDR2: SNHLY and FYNNEI. The germline V and J ends were trimmed by 5 bases and 3 bases, with 16 bases remaining between them. The CDR3 sequence is 15 residues long. Here the CDR3 DNA reads TGTGCCAGCAGTATCACCGGGACGGAGAAAGAGACCCAGTACTTC. Its protein product is CASSITGTEKETQYF.

V usage is TRBV6-5 and J usage is TRBJ2-1; maybe TRBD2 (5 bases). With 10 bases removed from V and 7 bases from J, the gap between germline ends came to 23 bases. The germline V gene encodes CDR1 MNHEY and CDR2 SVGAGI. The CDR3 length is 15 residues. CDR3 region: CAISQEVLLRNEQFF. DNA of the CDR3: TGTGCCATCAGCCAGGAGGTTTTGTTACGGAATGAGCAGTTCTTC.

With regard to this clone: Other DNA sequences of this sample code for an identical CDR3. The chain combines TRBV14 with TRBJ2-7; no firm D call. Trimming stripped 3 bases from V and 3 bases from J, with 3 bases between. Germline V CDR1 and CDR2: SGHDN, FVKESK. The CDR3 sequence is 11 residues long. The CDR3 DNA reads as TGTGCCAGCAGCCAGGTCTACGAGCAGTACTTC. This sequence encodes CASSQVYEQYF.

The table lists this clone with a few counts. The chain is built from TRBV10-3 and TRBJ1-6, with D unclear. CDR1 ENHRY and CDR2 SYGVKD come from the germline V gene. V dropped 8 bases and J dropped 5 bases, with 16 bases sitting between them. The CDR3 covers 15 residues. For the CDR3, the DNA is TGTGCCATCCGTAGGGATACGGGCGATAATTCACCCCTCCACTTT. Its protein product is CAIRRDTGDNSPLHF.

The V gene is TRBV5-1, the J gene TRBJ1-1, with no clear D. CDR1 and CDR2 from the germline V gene are SGHRS and YFSETQ. CDR3 length equals 14 residues. Trimming took 4 bases from V and 3 from J, leaving 13 bases between them. The CDR3 loop is CASSPGGTHTEAFF. For the CDR3, the DNA is TGCGCCAGCAGCCCGGGCGGCACCCACACTGAAGCTTTCTTT.

The chain couples TRBV19 to TRBJ1-6, with 9 bases identical to TRBD1. The CDR3 has 20 residues. From germline, CDR1 is LNHDA and CDR2 SQIVND (reference sequence). Losses at the gene ends were 6 bases for V and 6 bases for J; bases not matched to a gene: 21. CDR3 sequence reads: CASSLLAAWGQGGSNSPLHF. The CDR3 bases are TGTGCCAGTAGCCTCCTCGCCGCATGGGGACAGGGAGGAAGTAATTCACCCCTCCACTTT. The full variable domain, completed using reference TRBV19 and TRBJ1-6, is DGGITQSPKYLFRKEGQNVTLSCEQNLNHDAMYWYRQDPGQGLRLIYYSQIVNDFQKGDIAEGYSVSREKKESFPLTVTSAQKNPTAFYLCASSLLAAWGQGGSNSPLHFGNGTRLTVT.

CDR3 nucleotides: TGTGCCAGCTCACGGGGACTAAAAGAGACCCAGTACTTC. This translates into CASSRGLKETQYF. The V and J genes are TRBV18 and TRBJ2-5; 7 bases align to TRBD2. Germline loops: CDR1 KGHSH, CDR2 LQKENI. This CDR3 is 13 amino acids long. The V and J ends lost 4 bases and 3 bases, in that order; junction bases with no gene match: 2.

Note on this clone: The same CDR3 also results from other DNA sequences found in this sample. The chain links TRBV5-4 to TRBJ2-5, with TRBD2 as a possible D gene (6 bases). The germline gives CDR1 SGHNT, CDR2 YYREEE (reference sequence). This CDR3 has 13 amino acids. The V gene lost 4 bases and the J gene lost 2 bases, with 9 bases spanning the gap. The CDR3 region is CASSRGLQETQYF. In DNA, the CDR3 is TGTGCCAGCAGCCGGGGACTTCAAGAGACCCAGTACTTC.

For this clone: Other DNA sequences in this specimen translate into the identical CDR3. V is TRBV30 and J is TRBJ2-5; D perhaps matches TRBD1 (6 bases). V dropped 3 bases and J dropped 4 bases, with 9 bases sitting between them. Germline lookup yields CDR1 GTSNPN and CDR2 SVGIG (reference sequence). CDR3 size: 12 residues. The CDR3: CAWSLGGETQYF. The CDR3 bases are TGTGCCTGGAGCCTAGGGGGAGAGACCCAGTACTTC.

The chain links TRBV28 to TRBJ2-7; 9 nucleotides align to TRBD1. CDR1 and CDR2 (germline): MDHEN, SYDVKM. Trimming cost V 7 bases and J 3 bases; bases outside gene matches: 7. This CDR3 has 14 residues. CDR3 loop: CASKTRDRDYEQYF. CDR3 nucleotide sequence: TGTGCCAGCAAGACCCGGGACAGGGACTACGAGCAGTACTTC.

The chain recombines TRBV5-1 with TRBJ2-3; 11 bases line up with TRBD2. Unmatched junction bases numbered 15, after V lost 0 bases and J lost 0 bases. CDR1 and CDR2 (germline): SGHRS, YFSETQ. The CDR3 runs to 21 residues. Written as DNA, the CDR3 is TGCGCCAGCAGCTTGGTCCCCCTGCTAGCGGGAGGCGGCACTAGCACAGATACGCAGTATTTT. Residues: CASSLVPLLAGGGTSTDTQYF.

The chain links TRBV7-9 to TRBJ1-6; D gene unclear. The germline gives CDR1 SEHNR, CDR2 FQNEAQ (reference sequence). V lost 1 base and J 10 bases, leaving 11 bases between the germline ends. CDR3 length: 14 residues. The CDR3 DNA sequence: TGTGCCAGCAGCTTAGAATTGGTTTTCTCACCCCTCCACTTT. Translation gives CASSLELVFSPLHF.

This clone has just a few counts. The V gene is TRBV5-1, the J gene TRBJ2-2; D not certain. CDR3 length: 14 amino acids. Trimming removed 0 bases from V and 5 bases from J, with 8 bases in between. Looked up from germline, CDR1 is SGHRS and CDR2 is YFSETQ. The CDR3 DNA sequence: TGCGCCAGCAGCTTGGGAGGTCGAACCGGGGAGCTGTTTTTT. The encoded protein is CASSLGGRTGELFF.

This clone was observed once. The V gene is TRBV20-1, the J gene TRBJ2-7; D remains ambiguous. Trimming took off 1 base at V and 5 bases at J, with 6 bases between the two ends. The CDR3 consists of 11 residues. Germline V lookup: CDR1 DFQATT, CDR2 SNEGSKA (reference sequence). As DNA, the CDR3 is TGCAGTGCTAGAGGGACGGACGAGCAGTACTTC. Protein sequence: CSARGTDEQYF.

V usage is TRBV28 and J usage is TRBJ1-1, with TRBD1 identical over 10 bases. The V gene's germline CDR1 is MDHEN and CDR2 SYDVKM. The CDR3 contains 14 residues. J gave up 4 bases and V 5 bases, and 4 bases lay outside the gene matches. This CDR3 reads CASSQGQGITEAFF. Written as DNA, the CDR3 is TGTGCCAGCAGTCAGGGACAGGGGATCACTGAAGCTTTCTTT.

This clone was seen a single time. V is TRBV7-9 and J is TRBJ1-6, with D tentatively TRBD1 (5 bases). Per the germline V gene, CDR1 is SEHNR and CDR2 is FQNEAQ (reference sequence). V lost 3 bases to trimming and J lost 7 bases, with 13 bases between them. The CDR3 loop spans 15 amino acids. CDR3 bases: TGTGCCAGCAGCTTCTCCGGGACGGGAAATTCACCCCTCCACTTT. It yields the protein CASSFSGTGNSPLHF.

The rearrangement joins TRBV20-1 to TRBJ1-1; the D gene is possibly TRBD1 (5 bases). The germline gives CDR1 DFQATT, CDR2 SNEGSKA (reference sequence). The CDR3 length is 11 residues. V lost 6 bases and J 8 bases, leaving 13 bases between the germline ends. CDR3 protein: CSAEPREEAFF. CDR3 coding DNA: TGCAGTGCAGAGCCCAGGGAGGAAGCTTTCTTT.

Concerning this clone itself: The sample contains more than one DNA sequence encoding this CDR3. The chain uses TRBV11-2 and TRBJ2-5; D gene unclear. Germline V CDR1 and CDR2: SGHAT, FQNNGV. V dropped 1 base and J dropped 2 bases, with 5 bases sitting between them. CDR3 length equals 13 residues. For the CDR3, the DNA is TGTGCCAGCAGCTTAGGGATACAAGAGACCCAGTACTTC. Protein product: CASSLGIQETQYF.

This chain joins TRBV7-2 and TRBJ2-7; TRBD2 matches 7 bases. With 1 base clipped from V and 0 bases from J, the junction kept 3 bases outside the gene matches. This CDR3 is 15 amino acids long. The germline gives CDR1 SGHTA, CDR2 FQGNSA. CDR3 sequence reads: CASSLGGSGSYEQYF. In nucleotides, the CDR3 is TGTGCCAGCAGCTTAGGCGGGAGTGGCTCCTACGAGCAGTACTTC.

J is TRBJ2-7 and V is TRBV6-5; a possible D gene is TRBD2 (8 bases). The CDR3 contains 14 residues. V gave up 0 bases and J gave up 6 bases, with 12 bases separating them. Germline V gene data show CDR1 as MNHEY and CDR2 as SVGAGI. The CDR3 bases are TGTGCCAGCAGTTACTCACAGGGGACTAGCGAGCAGTACTTC. Its protein product is CASSYSQGTSEQYF.